This is a list of T cell receptor beta chains from one sample in a study of radiation and T cells in renal cell carcinoma. Only in-frame clones appear in the TCRdb table, and some are missing; sequencing was by immunoSEQ multiplex PCR. The table includes approximately 150,000 clones, 70% to 90% detected once. The sample consisted of blood, taken from a patient whose treatment included radiotherapy and nephrectomy. The source of these receptors is a woman aged 50 to 60 with renal cell carcinoma. The CDR3 runs from the conserved cysteine through the conserved F or W. D genes are given only for firm matches. The size of a clone is reported for some rows only, either as once, few or many, or as a class for expanded clones.

j_call v_call d_call clone_size cdr3_nt cdr3_aa
TRBJ2-2 TRBV5-4 NA NA TGTGCCAGCAGCCCTGGGACGAACACCGGGGAGCTGTTTTTT CASSPGTNTGELFF
TRBJ2-7 TRBV29-1 NA NA TGCAGCGTTGGCTCTCGGGCTAGCTCCTACGAGCAGTACTTC CSVGSRASSYEQYF
TRBJ1-6 TRBV29-1 NA NA TGCAGCGTTGAAGAGACCAAAGGCTCACCCCTCCACTTT CSVEETKGSPLHF
TRBJ2-5 TRBV28 NA NA TGTGCCAGCAGTCCCGAGGCTTTTCAAGAGACCCAGTACTTC CASSPEAFQETQYF
TRBJ2-5 TRBV11-2 NA NA TGTGCCAGCACCCCCAGCGACCGCCAAGAGACCCAGTACTTC CASTPSDRQETQYF
TRBJ2-7 TRBV5-1 NA NA TGCGCCAGCAGCTTGGACGGGACGGCTTACTACGAGCAGTACTTC CASSLDGTAYYEQYF
TRBJ2-7 TRBV4-1 TRBD1 NA TGCGCCAGCAGCCCCCTAGGGACAGGGGTCTACGAGCAGTACTTC CASSPLGTGVYEQYF
TRBJ2-3 TRBV5-6 TRBD2 NA TGTGCCAGCAGTCCGAGGCGGGGGACAGATACGCAGTATTTT CASSPRRGTDTQYF
TRBJ2-7 TRBV7-2 NA NA TGTGCCAGCAGCGCGAGCTACGAGCAGTACTTC CASSASYEQYF
TRBJ1-4 TRBV18 NA NA TGTGCCAGCCCACGAGGGAGTGCAACTAATGAAAAACTGTTTTTT CASPRGSATNEKLFF
TRBJ1-4 TRBV6-5 TRBD1 NA TGTGCCAGCAGCCAAACCGGGACAGGGAATGAAAAACTGTTTTTT CASSQTGTGNEKLFF
TRBJ1-6 TRBV7-2 TRBD1 NA TGTGCCAGCAGCCCCCGCCCGGGGACAGTATATAATTCACCCCTCCACTTT CASSPRPGTVYNSPLHF
TRBJ1-3 TRBV9 NA NA TGTGCCAGCAGCGTAGAGGGGAGCTCTGGAAACACCATATATTTT CASSVEGSSGNTIYF
TRBJ2-7 TRBV6-1 NA NA TGTGCCAGCAGTCCACCGACTGCCTACGAGCAGTACTTC CASSPPTAYEQYF
TRBJ2-2 TRBV2 TRBD2 NA TGTGCCAGCAGTGAAGCGCGGGGGGCGAACGGGGAGCTGTTTTTT CASSEARGANGELFF
TRBJ2-3 TRBV9 TRBD1 once TGTGCCAGCAGCGGGAAGACAGGGGGCAGCGTTATGGATACGCAGTATTTT CASSGKTGGSVMDTQYF
TRBJ1-5 TRBV27 TRBD1 NA TGTGCCAGCAGTATGGGACAGGGGGTTCAGCCCCAGCATTTT CASSMGQGVQPQHF
TRBJ2-3 TRBV29-1 NA NA TGCAGCTCGGGCCCCACAGATACGCAGTATTTT CSSGPTDTQYF
TRBJ2-3 TRBV4-2 NA NA TGTGCCAGCAGCCAGGGGACCACAGATACGCAGTATTTT CASSQGTTDTQYF
TRBJ2-2 TRBV15 NA NA TGTGCCACCAACAGGGATGTGACCGGGGAGCTGTTTTTT CATNRDVTGELFF
TRBJ1-5 TRBV7-8 NA NA TGTGCCAGCAGCTACCGGGACCCCACAGCCGGAGGCAATCAGCCCCAGCATTTT CASSYRDPTAGGNQPQHF
TRBJ1-5 TRBV23-1 NA NA TGCGCCAGCAGTCAGCCTACTCTGGCGTGGAATCAGCCCCAGCATTTT CASSQPTLAWNQPQHF
TRBJ2-7 TRBV30 TRBD1 NA TGTGCCTGGAGGACAGGGGGCGTCTACGAGCAGTACTTC CAWRTGGVYEQYF
TRBJ2-5 TRBV6-1 NA NA TGTGCCAGCATGGTCTTGTGGGCCCAGTACTTC CASMVLWAQYF
TRBJ2-7 TRBV7-9 TRBD2 NA TGTGCCAGCAGCTTGGGAGGGGAGGACTACGAGCAGTACTTC CASSLGGEDYEQYF
TRBJ1-4 TRBV19 TRBD1 NA TGTGCCAGTAGTCTGACAGGGGCAGGTGAAAAACTGTTTTTT CASSLTGAGEKLFF
TRBJ1-2 TRBV5-6 NA NA TGTGCCAGCAGCCCCACTTGGGTAGGTGAGGGCTACACCTTC CASSPTWVGEGYTF
TRBJ2-7 TRBV5-4 TRBD2 NA TGTGCCAGCACCTCGACCGGGACTAGCAGCTACGAGCAGTACTTC CASTSTGTSSYEQYF
TRBJ2-6 TRBV28 NA NA TGTGCCAGCAGGTTCCAGTGGGCTACTGGGGCCAACGTCCTGACTTTC CASRFQWATGANVLTF
TRBJ1-1 TRBV15 TRBD1 NA TGTGCCACCAGCAGCCTTCAGGGGGCAACTGAAGCTTTCTTT CATSSLQGATEAFF
TRBJ1-2 TRBV19 NA NA TGTGCCAGTAGCCCGGGCCCGCTTCAGAACTATGGCTACACCTTC CASSPGPLQNYGYTF
TRBJ2-3 TRBV7-9 NA NA TGTGCCAGCAGCCGGCTGTCAGCGGAGAGTAGTAGCGGCAACTCCCAGTATTTT CASSRLSAESSSGNSQYF
TRBJ1-6 TRBV7-9 NA few TGTGCCAGCAGCCCAGGGGAATCACCCCTCCACTTT CASSPGESPLHF
TRBJ1-1 TRBV19 TRBD1 NA TGTGCCAGTAGTACCGTTTACCTACAGGGGACTGAAGCTTTCTTT CASSTVYLQGTEAFF
TRBJ1-2 TRBV6-5 NA NA TGTGCCAGCAGTTCAGGGTCGGGCTATGGCTACACCTTC CASSSGSGYGYTF
TRBJ1-2 TRBV7-2 NA NA TGTGCCAGCAGCCCGCGCCGTCCGGCTAACTATGGCTACACCTTC CASSPRRPANYGYTF
TRBJ2-1 TRBV6-4 TRBD1 NA TGTGCCAGCAGTGACTCGGCAGGGGGCAATGAGCAGTTCTTC CASSDSAGGNEQFF
TRBJ1-5 TRBV6-6 NA NA TGTGCCAGCAGCTCTAATTCGAAACAGCCCCAGCATTTT CASSSNSKQPQHF
TRBJ2-7 TRBV9 TRBD2 NA TGTGCCAGCAGCGTAGAGCGTCTGGGACTGTCAACTAGCGGGAGAGGCTACGAGCAGTACTTC CASSVERLGLSTSGRGYEQYF
TRBJ2-2 TRBV7-2 TRBD1 NA TGTGCCAGCAGCTTAGCGGCAGGGGGCTTCGGGGAGCTGTTTTTT CASSLAAGGFGELFF
TRBJ2-3 TRBV15 TRBD1 NA TGTGCCACCAGCAGAGAGCCAGGGGGCTTGGACACAGATACGCAGTATTTT CATSREPGGLDTDTQYF
TRBJ2-7 TRBV29-1 TRBD2 NA TGCAGCGTTGGGGAAAGCGGGATGAACGAGCAGTACTTC CSVGESGMNEQYF
TRBJ2-1 TRBV5-6 NA NA TGTGCCAGCAGCTCCGCGAGAGACTCCTTCTTC CASSSARDSFF
TRBJ2-1 TRBV7-3 TRBD1 NA TGTGCCAGCAGCTTAAACGGACAGGGTGATGAGCAGTTCTTC CASSLNGQGDEQFF
TRBJ2-3 TRBV4-3 NA NA TGCGCCAGCAGCCAAGATACGATCGGGACCACAGATACGCAGTATTTT CASSQDTIGTTDTQYF
TRBJ2-5 TRBV20-1 NA NA TGCAGTGCTAGTCAACAAGAGACCCAGTACTTC CSASQQETQYF
TRBJ2-3 TRBV5-1 NA NA TGCGCCAGCAGCTCCGGGGGCAGGTACACAGATACGCAGTATTTT CASSSGGRYTDTQYF
TRBJ2-1 TRBV4-3 TRBD1 once TGCGCCAGCAGCCAAGATCACGTTTATGGACAGGGGGCGAACAATGAGCAGTTCTTC CASSQDHVYGQGANNEQFF
TRBJ2-7 TRBV5-1 NA NA TGCGCCAGCAGTTCGGCCTACGGAAGCCCCTACGAGCAGTACTTC CASSSAYGSPYEQYF
TRBJ1-4 TRBV11-2 NA NA TGTGCCAGCAGCGTGGGACAACAAAATGAAAAACTGTTTTTT CASSVGQQNEKLFF
TRBJ1-2 TRBV28 TRBD1 NA TGTGCCAGCAGTTTGGGACAGGGTTTGGCCGATGGCTACACCTTC CASSLGQGLADGYTF